This T cell receptor (beta chain) was captured in a study of identical twins. A universal primer site came from template switching; cDNA carried unique molecular identifiers. TCRdb fed the 5' RACE reads into MiXCR, producing one record per CDR3 protein. The profile shows hundreds of thousands of distinct CDR3 sequences, 20% to 30% of them singletons. The CDR3 consists of 14 residues. Unmatched junction bases numbered 7, after V lost 5 bases and J lost 6 bases. In germline, CDR1 is DFQATT, CDR2 SNEGSKA (reference sequence). This clonotype was seen more than once but under ten times. These sequences were also reported in another study, on T cells expressing NK-cell markers. That work adds: In several donors, dominant clonotypes made up 28.3-60.1% of CD3+CD56-NKG2C+ cells. Expanded NKG2C+ T cell clones had unclear HCMV specificity.

Sequences were obtained from CD4+ T cells sorted from blood. The origin of this receptor is a woman younger than 30 in good health. The chain joins TRBV20-1 to TRBJ1-4; 9 bases match TRBD1. The CDR3 nucleotides read TGCAGTGCTCCCGGGGACAGGGTCCATGAAAAACTGTTTTTT. This gives the protein CSAPGDRVHEKLFF.